The 22 T cell receptor beta chains below come from one sample, sequenced in a study of vaccination and CD4 T cells after COVID-19. These TCRs are of unknown antigen specificity. Indicated treatment: approximately 11-day PBMC culture with coronavirus spike peptide pools or control peptides (ViraFEST assay). Once obtained from cultured CD4+ T cells, the DNA was sequenced using the Oncomine TCR Beta short-read assay. TCRdb itself ran the PCR reads through MiXCR, one entry per CDR3 protein. The table lists several thousand distinct CDR3 sequences, 15% of them singletons. The sample consisted of CD4+ T cells from blood, cultured in vitro. These receptor sequences come from a human donor who had recovered from COVID-19.

This clonotype was observed a handful of times. The V call is TRBV20-1, the J call TRBJ1-2; 10 bases are shared with TRBD1. Trimming cost V 2 bases and J 2 bases; bases outside gene matches: 2. The CDR3 is made up of 14 amino acids. Germline V gene lookup returns CDR1 DFQATT and CDR2 SNEGSKA (reference sequence). CDR3 sequence reads: CSARKGQGNYGYTF. CDR3 DNA: TGCAGTGCTAGAAAGGGACAGGGGAACTATGGCTACACCTTC.

The table lists this clonotype with a few counts. This chain joins TRBV2 and TRBJ1-2; TRBD1 is a possible D gene (6 bases). The V gene lost 5 bases and the J gene lost 8 bases, with 18 bases spanning the gap. The CDR3 runs 14 residues. Germline assignment: CDR1 SNHLY and CDR2 FYNNEI. The chain's CDR3 is CASSPQTGTGGYTF. Here the CDR3 DNA reads TGTGCCAGCAGTCCCCAAACAGGGACGGGCGGCTACACCTTC.

This clonotype is termed medium-sized (0.01 to 0.1%). The chain uses TRBV6-2 or TRBV6-3 and TRBJ2-2; 7 bases match TRBD1. The V gene's germline CDR1 is MNHEY and CDR2 SVGEGT. V shed 7 bases and J 3 bases; nucleotides not matched to a gene: 5. The CDR3 sequence is 14 residues long. In nucleotides, the CDR3 is TGTGCCAGCATTTGGGGACAGTACACCGGGGAGCTGTTTTTT. Its protein is CASIWGQYTGELFF.

This clonotype was counted between two and nine times. The CDR3 loop reads CASGLETGAGRETQYF. The CDR3 region has the DNA TGTGCTAGTGGTCTGGAAACAGGGGCAGGGAGGGAGACCCAGTACTTC. This chain links TRBV12-5 with TRBJ2-5, with a possible D match to TRBD1 (7 bases). The CDR3 runs 16 residues. Germline V lookup: CDR1 LGHNT, CDR2 FRNRAP. The V end was cut by 5 bases, the J end by 5 bases, with 21 bases between.

The V and J genes are TRBV12-3 or TRBV12-4 and TRBJ1-1; D is unclear. This CDR3 is built from 13 residues. V lost 3 bases and J lost 4, with 9 bases in between. DNA for the CDR3: TGTGCCAGCAGTTTGCGTCAGCTCACTGAAGCTTTCTTT. This encodes CASSLRQLTEAFF.

This clonotype is termed medium-sized. The V and J genes are TRBV5-1 and TRBJ2-3; 9 bases are a match to TRBD1. Trimming removed 0 bases from V and 6 bases from J; junction bases left unmatched: 5. CDR1 is SGHRS, CDR2 YFSETQ, per germline. The CDR3 extends over 15 amino acids. CDR3 nucleotide sequence: TGCGCCAGCAGCTTGGGGGACAGGGCGCGGGATACGCAGTATTTT. Its translation: CASSLGDRARDTQYF.

The genes are TRBV5-1 and TRBJ2-2; no clear D gene. V was pared by 4 bases and J by 6 bases, with 10 bases between. CDR3 length: 13 residues. Germline CDR1 and CDR2: SGHRS and YFSETQ. The CDR3 nucleotides are TGCGCCAGCAGCCCAAGTGGGTCCGGGGAGCTGTTTTTT. It is translated as CASSPSGSGELFF.

This clonotype was picked up a small number of times. CDR3: CASSYSRDRGDTEAFF. The CDR3, as DNA: TGTGCCAGCAGTTACTCGAGGGACAGGGGAGATACTGAAGCTTTCTTT. The chain carries TRBV6-5 and TRBJ1-1; 10 bases fit TRBD1. V was pared by 0 bases and J by 5 bases, with 6 bases of the junction left unmatched. CDR3 size: 16 residues. Germline loops: CDR1 MNHEY, CDR2 SVGAGI.

This clonotype was observed a handful of times. The chain employs TRBV30 and TRBJ2-7; D possibly corresponds to TRBD1 (6 bases). The germline V and J ends were trimmed by 5 bases and 2 bases, with 13 bases remaining between them. The CDR3 spans 13 residues. Germline-derived CDR1 and CDR2 are GTSNPN and SVGIG (reference sequence). The CDR3 is CAWRTALTYEQYF. In DNA form, the CDR3 reads TGTGCCTGGCGGACAGCCCTTACCTACGAGCAGTACTTC.

Only a few counts were recorded for this clonotype. This chain links TRBV30 with TRBJ2-3, with TRBD2 identical over 13 bases. The V gene end was trimmed by 1 base and the J gene end by 2 bases; junction bases not matched to a gene: 12. Germline V gene lookup returns CDR1 GTSNPN and CDR2 SVGIG (reference sequence). The CDR3 length is 19 residues. The chain's CDR3 is CAWSGRLAGGPQNTDTQYF. In nucleotides, the CDR3 is TGTGCCTGGAGTGGTAGACTAGCGGGGGGACCCCAAAACACAGATACGCAGTATTTT.

This clonotype was seen more than once but under ten times. Here the CDR3 DNA reads TGCAGTGCTAGAATACAAGAGACCCAGTACTTC. Protein: CSARIQETQYF. The chain employs TRBV20-1 and TRBJ2-5; no definite D call. Germline assignment: CDR1 DFQATT and CDR2 SNEGSKA (reference sequence). Trimming took 2 bases from V and 2 from J, leaving 3 bases between them. CDR3 length equals 11 residues.

The V gene is TRBV7-2, the J gene TRBJ1-4; the match to TRBD1 covers 7 bases. Germline V gives CDR1 SGHTA, CDR2 FQGNSA. With V trimmed by 5 bases and J by 7 bases, 13 bases remained unmatched. This CDR3 has 16 residues. Here the CDR3 DNA reads TGTGCCAGCAGCCCGGGGGGACAGCCCCCACCTGAAAAACTGTTTTTT. It translates to CASSPGGQPPPEKLFF.

V is TRBV5-1 and J is TRBJ1-5; no reliable D call. Germline-derived CDR1 and CDR2 are SGHRS and YFSETQ. This CDR3 comprises 13 residues. Trimming removed 0 bases from V and 6 bases from J, with 7 bases in between. CDR3 region: CASSLEEGQPQHF. CDR3 nucleotide sequence: TGCGCCAGCAGCTTGGAGGAGGGTCAGCCCCAGCATTTT.

The V gene is TRBV30, the J gene TRBJ1-6; 7 nucleotides agree with TRBD1. V was pared by 4 bases and J by 3 bases, with 0 bases of the junction left unmatched. The CDR3 consists of 13 residues. In germline, CDR1 is GTSNPN, CDR2 SVGIG (reference sequence). This chain's CDR3 is CAWTGGYNSPLHF. CDR3 coding DNA: TGTGCCTGGACAGGGGGCTATAATTCACCCCTCCACTTT. The full variable domain, in which reference TRBV30 and TRBJ1-6 provide the parts outside the CDR3, is SQTIHQWPATLVQPVGSPLSLECTVEGTSNPNLYWYRQAAGRGLQLLFYSVGIGQISSEVPQNLSASRPQDRQFILSSKKLLLSDSGFYLCAWTGGYNSPLHFGNGTRLTVT.

This clonotype was recorded a few times. This chain links TRBV5-1 with TRBJ2-1, with TRBD2 matching over 14 bases. Germline V gene sequence: CDR1 SGHRS, CDR2 YFSETQ. J gave up 4 bases and V 3 bases, and 3 bases lay outside the gene matches. The CDR3 runs to 16 residues. CDR3 in DNA: TGCGCCAGCAGCTCGACTAGCGGGGGGGAATACAATGAGCAGTTCTTC. This gives the protein CASSSTSGGEYNEQFF. The variable domain in full, completed from reference TRBV5-1 and TRBJ2-1, reads KAGVTQTPRYLIKTRGQQVTLSCSPISGHRSVSWYQQTPGQGLQFLFEYFSETQRNKGNFPGRFSGRQFSNSRSEMNVSTLELGDSALYLCASSSTSGGEYNEQFFGPGTRLTVL.

J is TRBJ1-5 and V is TRBV30; 7 positions agree with TRBD1. The V gene's germline CDR1 is GTSNPN and CDR2 SVGIG (reference sequence). J lost 3 bases, V lost 2 bases, and 7 bases had no gene match. This CDR3 region has 15 residues. CDR3 DNA: TGTGCCTGGAGTAGAGGGGGCAGTAACAATCAGCCCCAGCATTTT. This codes for CAWSRGGSNNQPQHF.

This rearrangement joins TRBV7-9 to TRBJ1-6; D is unresolved. CDR3 length equals 14 residues. V lost 5 bases to trimming and J lost 3 bases, with 8 bases between them. Germline values: CDR1 SEHNR, CDR2 FQNEAQ (reference sequence). This CDR3 reads CASSLGNYNSPLHF. The CDR3 coding sequence is TGTGCCAGCAGCCTGGGAAACTATAATTCACCCCTCCACTTT.

In this sample, this clonotype turned up a few times. The J gene is TRBJ2-1, the V gene TRBV10-3, with 11 bases fitting TRBD2. There are 12 residues in the CDR3. The trim removed 6 bases at V and 9 bases at J, leaving 1 base unmatched. Per the germline V gene, CDR1 is ENHRY and CDR2 is SYGVKD. The CDR3 here is CAIRGLAVEQFF. CDR3 sequence (DNA): TGTGCCATCAGGGGACTAGCGGTTGAGCAGTTCTTC.

As regards this clonotype: A much larger clone differs by one base, so this may be a read error. This chain joins TRBV15 and TRBJ1-5; D remains ambiguous. CDR1 and CDR2 from the germline V gene are LNHNV and YYDKDF (reference sequence). The CDR3 is 13 amino acids. The DNA for the CDR3 is TGTGCCGCCAGCAGTGCGGGGAATCAGCCCCAGCATTTT. Its translation: CAASSAGNQPQHF.

The chain uses TRBV6-5 and TRBJ2-7, with D perhaps assigned TRBD1 or TRBD2 (5 bases each). Germline CDR1 MNHEY, CDR2 SVGAGI. Trimming cost V 2 bases and J 2 bases, with 10 bases left between them. This CDR3 comprises 14 residues. CDR3 amino acids: CASSYRDGPYEQYF. CDR3 coding DNA: TGTGCCAGCAGTTACAGGGACGGCCCCTACGAGCAGTACTTC.

This clonotype was seen only a few times. V and J are TRBV6-2 or TRBV6-3 and TRBJ2-2; D might be TRBD2 (5 bases). The CDR3 runs 13 residues. V was trimmed by 5 bases and J by 3 bases, leaving 7 bases between them. From germline, CDR1 is MNHEY and CDR2 SVGEGT. The CDR3 sequence is CASSGSDTGELFF. Here the CDR3 DNA reads TGTGCCAGCAGTGGGAGCGACACCGGGGAGCTGTTTTTT.

The V call is TRBV11-2, the J call TRBJ1-4; TRBD1 aligns across 9 bases. With 4 bases clipped from V and 3 bases from J, the junction kept 6 bases outside the gene matches. Per germline, CDR1 SGHAT and CDR2 FQNNGV. The CDR3 is 16 residues long. In nucleotides, the CDR3 is TGTGCCAGCAGCTGGGGCGGGACAGGGCCTAATGAAAAACTGTTTTTT. It yields the protein CASSWGGTGPNEKLFF.